Reported below is one T cell receptor beta chain. Antigen specificity is unknown. This sample is drawn from a study of CD8+ T cells in alopecia areata. Looking at the study overall: Treated patients were given 5 to 10 mg oral tofacitinib twice daily. The share of scalp area affected provided the severity score for treated patients. The study, taken as a whole, reports: Affected scalp, especially in alopecia totalis/universalis, had a higher clonality than normal scalp did. Amid tofacitinib therapy, many expanded lesional clones stayed present in scalp and blood.

RNA was isolated and reverse transcribed to cDNA, the sequencing template. Sequencing was performed with immunoSEQ multiplex PCR; in TCRdb, only in-frame clones are kept and a portion is missing. The profile shows approximately 200,000 clones, about 60% of them singletons. Germline V gene data show CDR1 as ENHRY and CDR2 as SYGVKD. The V gene end was trimmed by 2 bases and the J gene end by 0 bases; junction bases not matched to a gene: 7. The CDR3 sequence is 17 residues long. Noted treatment: oral pan-JAK inhibitor, 5-10 mg twice daily. This TCR was sampled from a human donor with alopecia areata. Sequenced here: CD4+ T cells sorted from blood, sampled at week 4, from a patient treated with tofacitinib. The chain uses TRBV10-3 and TRBJ2-3; 8 bases line up with TRBD2. CDR3 in DNA: TGTGCCATCAGTGAGGCGACTAGCGTCCCAAGCACAGATACGCAGTATTTT. Its protein product is CAISEATSVPSTDTQYF.